A single sample is the source of the 10 T cell receptor beta chains below, sequenced in a study of blood T cell repertoires in COVID-19. TCRdb's table, derived via immunoSEQ multiplex PCR, lists solely in-frame clones and lacks some. The sample gives approximately 200,000 clones, more than 80% of which show up once; roughly 2.6% is in the top ten. Sequencing was done on a sample of peripheral blood. The receptors originated from a man aged 30 to 45 with COVID-19, enrolled during active disease.

This CDR3 reads CATCDRRGAEAFF. CDR3 DNA: TGTGCCACCTGTGATAGGAGGGGAGCTGAAGCTTTCTTT. The chain uses TRBV19 and TRBJ1-1, with D possibly being TRBD1 (5 bases). Germline loops: CDR1 LNHDA, CDR2 SQIVND (reference sequence). CDR3 length: 13 residues. Trimming removed 10 bases at V and 6 bases at J, with 18 bases between.

The V call is TRBV10-1, the J call TRBJ2-5; a weak D match, TRBD1 (6 bases). Germline V gives CDR1 WNHNN, CDR2 SYGVQD (reference sequence). CDR3 size: 19 residues. V lost 5 bases, J lost 1 base, and 26 bases lay in between. CDR3 in DNA: TGCGCCAGCAGTACCGGGGACATACCTTCGGACCCCCTCCAAGAGACCCAGTACTTC. Protein product: CASSTGDIPSDPLQETQYF.

This clone was seen once. The genes are TRBV6-5 and TRBJ1-2; tentatively, D is TRBD1 (6 bases). The CDR3 runs 13 residues. Trimming took off 8 bases at V and 5 bases at J, with 15 bases between the two ends. The germline gives CDR1 MNHEY, CDR2 SVGAGI. The CDR3 nucleotides are TGTGCCAGCGCGAGACAGGAGGAATATGGCTACACCTTC. Residues: CASARQEEYGYTF.

Written as DNA, the CDR3 is TGTGCCAGCAGCCAAGAAGGACAGGGCATCTACGAGCAGTACTTC. It yields the protein CASSQEGQGIYEQYF. This rearrangement joins TRBV4-2 to TRBJ2-7, with 8 bases identical to TRBD1. V trimming: 0 bases; J trimming: 3 bases; junction bases outside the gene matches: 4. Germline lookup yields CDR1 LGHNA and CDR2 YNFKEQ. CDR3 length: 15 residues.

V usage is TRBV9 and J usage is TRBJ2-1; 10 bases are a match to TRBD1. With V trimmed by 0 bases and J by 7 bases, 7 bases remained unmatched. Germline V gives CDR1 SGDLS, CDR2 YYNGEE. The CDR3 extends over 16 amino acids. The DNA of the CDR3 is TGTGCCAGCAGCGTAGCTTCGACAGGGGGCCAAAATGAGCAGTTCTTC. Its protein product is CASSVASTGGQNEQFF.

This clone was seen only once. The rearrangement joins TRBV6-5 to TRBJ2-1, with D unclear. CDR1 is MNHEY, CDR2 SVGAGI, per germline. V was trimmed by 2 bases and J by 1 base, leaving 6 bases between them. The CDR3 covers 14 residues. This CDR3 is CASSYGRSYNEQFF. Written as DNA, the CDR3 is TGTGCCAGCAGTTACGGCAGGTCCTACAATGAGCAGTTCTTC.

The genes are TRBV7-9 and TRBJ2-7, with D possibly TRBD2 on 6 matching bases. Germline V gives CDR1 SEHNR, CDR2 FQNEAQ (reference sequence). V gave up 1 base and J gave up 2 bases, with 12 bases separating them. The CDR3 extends over 15 amino acids. The CDR3 spells CASSLGLAITYEQYF. DNA of the CDR3: TGTGCCAGCAGCTTAGGCCTAGCGATCACCTACGAGCAGTACTTC. Full variable domain (outside the CDR3, taken from reference TRBV7-9 and TRBJ2-7): DTGVSQNPRHKITKRGQNVTFRCDPISEHNRLYWYRQTLGQGPEFLTYFQNEAQLEKSRLLSDRFSAERPKGSFSTLEIQRTEQGDSAMYLCASSLGLAITYEQYFGPGTRLTVT.

This sequence joins TRBV6-1 and TRBJ2-7; 11 bases agree with TRBD2. The CDR3 has 15 residues. CDR1 and CDR2 (germline): MNHNS, SASEGT. V was clipped by 2 bases and J by 2 bases; unmatched bases: 2. This chain's CDR3 is CASSEFSGRAYEQYF. The CDR3 coding sequence is TGTGCCAGCAGTGAATTTAGCGGGAGGGCCTACGAGCAGTACTTC.

The J gene is TRBJ1-1, the V gene TRBV6-5; 9 positions agree with TRBD1. V lost 6 bases, J lost 2 bases, and 4 bases stayed unmatched. The CDR3 is 14 amino acids. Germline CDR1 reads MNHEY; CDR2 reads SVGAGI. The CDR3 spells CASRTTGGNTEAFF. For the CDR3, the DNA is TGTGCCAGCAGAACTACAGGGGGCAACACTGAAGCTTTCTTT.

The genes are TRBV6-1 and TRBJ1-1, with TRBD1 as a possible D gene (6 bases). V gave up 4 bases and J gave up 7 bases, with 16 bases separating them. The germline CDR1 and CDR2 sequences are MNHNS and SASEGT. The CDR3 consists of 14 residues. The CDR3 sequence is CASSGRGQHIEAFF. In nucleotides, the CDR3 is TGTGCCAGCAGTGGGCGGGGGCAACACATTGAAGCTTTCTTT.